The 19 T cell receptor beta chains below were found in one sample sequenced in a study. One entry per CDR3 protein results from TCRdb running MiXCR on the 5' RACE reads. The sample consists of around 7,800 distinct CDR3 sequences, approximately 42% of them appearing once. Specimen: memory CD4+ T cells sorted from blood. Stated subset: memory CD4+ T cells, CD4+CD45RO+CD25-. The receptors come from a female donor with breast cancer.

The J gene is TRBJ1-2, the V gene TRBV4-1; D not certain. V was trimmed by 8 bases and J by 2 bases, leaving 18 bases between them. The germline gives CDR1 MGHRA, CDR2 YSYEKL. The CDR3 totals 15 residues. The chain's CDR3 is CASRSASQQNYGYTF. In DNA, the CDR3 is TGCGCCAGCCGATCGGCGTCACAGCAAAACTATGGCTACACCTTC.

This clonotype counts as medium-sized (0.01 to 0.1%). This rearrangement joins TRBV13 to TRBJ2-1; perhaps TRBD2 as D (5 bases). CDR1 is PRHDT, CDR2 FYEKMQ, per germline (reference sequence). This CDR3 contains 16 residues. Trimming pared 0 bases from V and 4 bases from J, leaving 13 bases between. CDR3 protein: CASSLGRGNSYNEQFF. Here the CDR3 DNA reads TGTGCCAGCAGCTTAGGAAGAGGGAACTCTTACAATGAGCAGTTCTTC.

The rearrangement links TRBV12-3 or TRBV12-4 to TRBJ2-5; 8 nucleotides match TRBD2. V shed 8 bases and J 3 bases; nucleotides not matched to a gene: 11. This CDR3 contains 15 residues. The CDR3, as DNA: TGTGCCAGCTCCTTGGCCGGGACTAGAGAAGAGACCCAGTACTTC. It encodes CASSLAGTREETQYF.

The chain links TRBV2 to TRBJ1-2; D not resolved. Germline V gives CDR1 SNHLY, CDR2 FYNNEI. V dropped 6 bases and J dropped 2 bases, with 13 bases sitting between them. The length of the CDR3 is 14 residues. CDR3 in amino acids: CASSRTTVNYGYTF. DNA of the CDR3: TGTGCCAGCAGCCGGACGACGGTAAACTATGGCTACACCTTC.

Concerning this clonotype itself: This may arise from a read error, as a much more abundant clone is one base away. The chain has TRBV19 and TRBJ1-6; possibly TRBD1 for D (5 bases). The CDR3 is 15 residues long. Germline V lookup: CDR1 LNHDA, CDR2 SQIVND (reference sequence). CDR3 in DNA: TGTGCCAGTAGGACCGGGACGCCCTATAATTTACCCCTCCACTTT. This codes for CASRTGTPYNLPLHF.

CDR3: CATSDPTSGEETQYF. The CDR3 DNA follows: TGTGCCACCAGTGATCCCACTTCCGGCGAAGAGACCCAGTACTTC. This rearrangement joins TRBV24-1 to TRBJ2-5, with D uncertain. The CDR3 consists of 15 residues. Germline V CDR1 and CDR2: KGHDR, SFDVKD. Trimming took 3 bases from V and 3 from J, leaving 13 bases between them.

This clonotype is deemed medium-sized (0.01 to 0.1%). This rearrangement joins TRBV20-1 to TRBJ2-5; 9 bases are a match to TRBD2. With V trimmed by 6 bases and J by 7 bases, 12 bases remained unmatched. The V gene's germline CDR1 is DFQATT and CDR2 SNEGSKA (reference sequence). The CDR3 sequence is 14 residues long. The CDR3 loop is CSATPGLASVTQYF. The DNA of the CDR3 is TGCAGTGCCACCCCGGGACTAGCTTCGGTGACCCAGTACTTC.

In its sample, this clonotype was seen a few times. This chain links TRBV6-5 with TRBJ1-1; no firm D call. This CDR3 region has 12 residues. Per the germline V gene, CDR1 is MNHEY and CDR2 is SVGAGI. With 8 bases removed from V and 3 bases from J, the gap between germline ends came to 10 bases. In nucleotides, the CDR3 is TGTGCCAGCGAAGGTAGGGACACTGAAGCTTTCTTT. The encoded protein is CASEGRDTEAFF.

V gene TRBV20-1 combines with J gene TRBJ1-2; possibly TRBD1 for D (6 bases). Germline V CDR1 and CDR2: DFQATT, SNEGSKA (reference sequence). The V and J ends lost 3 bases and 3 bases respectively, with 14 bases between them. This CDR3 comprises 14 residues. As DNA, the CDR3 is TGCAGTGCTAGTTTGGGGGGCAAGGACTATGGCTACACCTTC. Protein sequence: CSASLGGKDYGYTF.

This clonotype was found once. The gene calls are TRBV5-1 and TRBJ1-1; 8 bases align to TRBD1. The CDR3 spans 15 residues. Germline-derived CDR1 and CDR2 are SGHRS and YFSETQ. The V and J ends lost 6 bases and 3 bases, in that order; junction bases with no gene match: 10. The CDR3 coding sequence is TGCGCCAGCACGGGACAGGCGGGGGTTGACACTGAAGCTTTCTTT. Protein sequence: CASTGQAGVDTEAFF.

On this clonotype: A clone one base away is much larger, so this may be a read error. The V gene is TRBV12-3 or TRBV12-4, the J gene TRBJ2-1; TRBD2 agrees at 7 bases. The CDR3 loop spans 15 amino acids. DNA of the CDR3: TGTGCCAACAGTTTAGTAGCGGGTACCTACAATGAGCAGTTCTTC. This sequence encodes CANSLVAGTYNEQFF.

This sequence joins TRBV4-2 and TRBJ1-2, with a possible D match to TRBD1 (5 bases). Trimming pared 0 bases from V and 8 bases from J, leaving 13 bases between. Germline-derived CDR1 and CDR2 are LGHNA and YNFKEQ. The CDR3 is made up of 14 amino acids. Written as DNA, the CDR3 is TGTGCCAGCAGCCAAGATCCGGGGACGGGGGGCTACACCTTC. Translating it yields CASSQDPGTGGYTF.

Points on this clonotype: This may arise from a read error, as a much more abundant clone is one base away. The chain joins TRBV2 to TRBJ1-3; D not certain. Per the germline V gene, CDR1 is SNHLY and CDR2 is FYNNEI. This CDR3 contains 13 residues. Written as DNA, the CDR3 is TGTGCCAGCAGCACCTTCTCTGGAAACACCGTATATTTT. Its translation is CASSTFSGNTVYF.

The rearrangement joins TRBV24-1 to TRBJ2-1, with 7 bases that match TRBD1. This CDR3 spans 14 amino acids. Trimming at V came to 6 bases and at J to 6 bases, leaving 7 bases not matched to a gene. Per germline, CDR1 KGHDR and CDR2 SFDVKD. The CDR3 bases are TGTGCCACCAGTTCAGGAGGACAGGCCAATGAGCAGTTCTTC. Its translation is CATSSGGQANEQFF.

By its share, this clonotype is medium-sized. The chain recombines TRBV7-9 with TRBJ2-5; TRBD2 might be the D (5 bases). In germline, CDR1 is SEHNR, CDR2 FQNEAQ (reference sequence). The V end was cut by 4 bases, the J end by 4 bases, with 13 bases between. The CDR3 is 14 amino acids. CDR3 DNA: TGTGCCAGCAGCTCAAGCCGGGGTGGAGAGACCCAGTACTTC. Its protein is CASSSSRGGETQYF.

The chain couples TRBV4-2 to TRBJ1-2, with 9 positions matching TRBD1. V trimming: 5 bases; J trimming: 4 bases; junction bases outside the gene matches: 11. The CDR3 extends over 16 amino acids. Germline loops: CDR1 LGHNA, CDR2 YNFKEQ. The CDR3 here is CASSLPGDRAFYGYTF. In nucleotides, the CDR3 is TGTGCCAGCAGCTTACCTGGGGACAGGGCCTTCTATGGCTACACCTTC.

A single count supports this clonotype. This is likely a read error, given that the CDR3 carries no conserved phenylalanine or tryptophan at its end. V usage is TRBV29-1 and J usage is TRBJ1-1, with a weak D call TRBD1 (6 bases). V was cut by 6 bases and J by 3 bases, with 11 bases left in between. The CDR3 is 12 amino acids. CDR1 is SQVTM and CDR2 is ANQGSEA in the germline V gene. The CDR3: CSVYRAHTEAFS. The DNA of the CDR3 is TGCAGCGTATACAGGGCCCACACTGAAGCTTTCTCT.

The rearrangement links TRBV5-1 to TRBJ2-7, with 8 bases lining up with TRBD2. In germline, CDR1 is SGHRS, CDR2 YFSETQ. V lost 3 bases and J lost 2; bases outside the gene matches: 7. CDR3 size: 15 residues. CDR3 amino acids: CASSSEPGLAYEQYF. The DNA of the CDR3 is TGCGCCAGCAGCTCAGAGCCGGGACTAGCCTACGAGCAGTACTTC.

V usage is TRBV4-2 and J usage is TRBJ2-1; 7 nucleotides agree with TRBD2. The CDR3 spans 15 residues. V was pared by 1 base and J by 10 bases, with 10 bases of the junction left unmatched. Germline V CDR1 and CDR2: LGHNA, YNFKEQ. The DNA of the CDR3 is TGTGCCAGCAGCCAAGCCGCGGGAGTGAGGGACGAGCAGTTCTTC. This sequence encodes CASSQAAGVRDEQFF.